The source of this T cell receptor (beta chain) is a study of Ad26.COV2.S vaccination and SARS-CoV-2 variants. Sequencing was performed with immunoSEQ multiplex PCR; in TCRdb, only in-frame clones are kept and a portion is missing. In the table there are about 320,000 clones, around four fifths of which are singletons. The V gene's germline CDR1 is KGHSH and CDR2 LQKENI. The CDR3 is 16 amino acids. V lost 3 bases and J 2 bases, leaving 13 bases between the germline ends. Specified treatment: about 20 received Ad26.COV2.S at low or high dose, single or two shots; about 5 received placebo; per-sample allocation not given. Day 63 after the first injection of vaccine or placebo was the sampling time.

The origin of this receptor is a person aged 18-60 years who received the Ad26.COV2.S COVID-19 vaccine or a placebo. This rearrangement joins TRBV18 to TRBJ2-2, with D maybe TRBD1 (5 bases). The sequenced sample was peripheral blood, obtained in a trial of Ad26.COV2.S vaccine versus placebo. The CDR3 region has the DNA TGTGCCAGCTCACCCCAACAGGTCCCTAACACCGGGGAGCTGTTTTTT. Its protein product is CASSPQQVPNTGELFF. The full variable domain, with the rest looked up from reference TRBV18 and TRBJ2-2, is NAGVMQNPRHLVRRRGQEARLRCSPMKGHSHVYWYRQLPEEGLKFMVYLQKENIIDESGMPKERFSAEFPKEGPSILRIQQVVRGDSAAYFCASSPQQVPNTGELFFGEGSRLTVL.